This T cell receptor (beta chain) emerged from a study of T cell changes during pregnancy in multiple sclerosis. The repertoire was sequenced with immunoSEQ multiplex PCR; TCRdb's copy has only in-frame clones and lacks some. The sample comprises about 42,000 clones, approximately 96% of which are singletons, and over 0.8% rests with the top ten. V was clipped by 6 bases and J by 4 bases, with 7 bases between them. Looked up from germline, CDR1 is ENHRY and CDR2 is SYGVKD. This CDR3 has 12 residues. Sample: peripheral blood, taken in the second trimester of pregnancy. The origin of this receptor is a female donor with multiple sclerosis, enrolled in a pregnancy study. This chain links TRBV10-3 with TRBJ1-3; TRBD1 might be the D (6 bases). The CDR3: CAISDRGNTIYF. The CDR3 DNA sequence: TGTGCCATCAGCGACAGGGGAAACACCATATATTTT.